These T cell receptor beta chains were read from a single sample in a study of blood T cells in healthy people across ages. Each CDR3 protein gets one entry after TCRdb re-called the 5' RACE reads with MiXCR. The sample gives fewer than 950,000 distinct CDR3 sequences, around half of which show up once; roughly 37% is in the top ten. Sequencing was carried out using blood. Receptors were obtained from a man older than 75 in good health. CDR3s include the opening cysteine and the closing phenylalanine or tryptophan. D genes are given only for firm matches. The listing skips clone size in some rows; elsewhere it reads once, few, many or a size class.

TRBJ2-5	TRBV29-1	-	few	CSVEDRNSQAQYF	TGCAGCGTTGAAGATCGAAACAGCCAGGCCCAGTACTTC
TRBJ2-2	TRBV3-1	TRBD2	once	CASSQGAGRAGELFF	TGTGCCAGCAGCCAAGGTGCAGGGAGGGCCGGGGAGCTGTTTTTT
TRBJ2-7	TRBV12-3/TRBV12-4	TRBD2	-	CASSWTSGSSGNEQYF	TGTGCCAGCAGTTGGACTAGCGGGAGTTCAGGCAATGAGCAGTACTTC
TRBJ2-3	TRBV18	TRBD2	few	CASSPYSGTADTQYF	TGTGCCAGCTCACCTTATAGCGGGACCGCGGATACGCAGTATTTT
TRBJ2-7	TRBV18	-	-	CASSPLETSEQYF	TGTGCCAGCTCACCACTAGAAACGAGCGAGCAGTACTTC
TRBJ1-2	TRBV4-1	TRBD1	few	CASRPTGRASNYGYTF	TGCGCCAGCAGACCGACAGGGCGCGCCTCTAACTATGGCTACACCTTC
TRBJ1-2	TRBV7-2	-	few	CASSLGRGHYGYTF	TGTGCCAGCAGCTTAGGTCGAGGACACTATGGCTACACCTTC
TRBJ2-1	TRBV21-1	-	-	CASSKVEVIAGGFYNEQFF	TGTGCCAGCAGCAAAGTCGAGGTTATAGCGGGAGGTTTCTACAATGAGCAGTTCTTC
TRBJ2-7	TRBV25-1	TRBD1	-	CASSAPGQVGNYEQYF	TGTGCCAGCTCGGCCCCGGGACAGGTGGGGAACTACGAGCAGTACTTC
TRBJ2-2	TRBV28	-	-	CASSFYRNTGELFF	TGTGCCAGCAGTTTTTACAGGAACACCGGGGAGCTGTTTTTT
TRBJ1-1	TRBV20-1	-	-	CSAPRQAGNTEAFF	TGCAGTGCTCCAAGACAGGCAGGGAACACTGAAGCTTTCTTT
TRBJ2-3	TRBV6-5	TRBD1	-	CASSCYGTGSDTQYF	TGTGCCAGCAGTTGCTACGGGACAGGCTCAGATACGCAGTATTTT
TRBJ2-6	TRBV28	-	-	CASSLGGRGEANVLTF	TGTGCCAGCAGTTTAGGCGGCAGAGGTGAGGCCAACGTCCTGACTTTC
TRBJ2-3	TRBV13	-	-	CASSSAVGAEEDRYAYF	TGTGCCAGCAGCTCGGCGGTGGGGGCCGAAGAGGACAGATACGCGTATTTT
TRBJ1-2	TRBV29-1	-	-	CSVWRDGYTF	TGCAGCGTATGGCGTGATGGCTACACCTTC
TRBJ1-4	TRBV2	-	-	CASSDGRGNEKLFF	TGTGCCAGCAGTGACGGCAGGGGAAACGAAAAACTGTTTTTT
TRBJ1-5	TRBV4-1	TRBD1	-	CASSQDPTGGQPQHF	TGCGCCAGCAGCCAAGACCCCACAGGGGGCCAGCCCCAGCATTTT
TRBJ2-3	TRBV6-2/TRBV6-3	TRBD1	-	CASSLQGAGTDTQYF	TGTGCCAGCAGTTTACAGGGGGCTGGCACAGATACGCAGTATTTT
TRBJ2-1	TRBV27	TRBD2	few	CASLGLARDLGNEQFF	TGTGCCAGCTTGGGACTAGCGAGGGATTTGGGCAATGAGCAGTTCTTC
TRBJ2-5	TRBV10-3	-	-	CAISDRETQYF	TGTGCCATCAGTGACAGAGAGACCCAGTACTTC
TRBJ2-7	TRBV18	-	few	CASSLQDSSYEQYF	TGTGCCAGCTCACTACAGGATTCCTCCTACGAGCAGTACTTC
TRBJ2-7	TRBV5-5	TRBD2	-	CASSLYSGGRSSEQYF	TGTGCCAGCAGCTTGTATTCGGGCGGGAGGTCCTCCGAGCAGTACTTC
TRBJ2-4	TRBV25-1	-	-	CASSEKLGIQYF	TGTGCCAGCAGTGAAAAGCTGGGCATTCAGTACTTC
TRBJ2-7	TRBV20-1	-	-	CSAVDWSSYEQYF	TGCAGTGCTGTAGACTGGAGCTCCTACGAGCAGTACTTC
TRBJ1-2	TRBV25-1	-	-	CASGEYEEYYGYTF	TGTGCCAGCGGTGAATATGAAGAGTACTATGGCTACACCTTC
TRBJ1-1	TRBV9	-	-	CASSVGAGSTEAFF	TGTGCCAGCAGCGTCGGGGCGGGGAGCACTGAAGCTTTCTTT
TRBJ2-4	TRBV29-1	-	many	CSVGGRAKNIQYF	TGCAGCGTGGGCGGAAGGGCCAAAAACATTCAGTACTTC
TRBJ1-5	TRBV29-1	-	-	CSVALPNQPQHF	TGCAGCGTTGCTCTGCCCAATCAGCCCCAGCATTTT
TRBJ2-7	TRBV10-3	TRBD2	-	CAISEIAGASYEQYF	TGTGCCATCAGTGAGATAGCGGGAGCCTCCTACGAGCAGTACTTC
TRBJ2-4	TRBV29-1	TRBD1	many	CSVGTGGGQYF	TGCAGCGTTGGGACAGGGGGCGGGCAGTACTTC
TRBJ2-1	TRBV10-2	TRBD2	-	CATFGRGSGSDNEQFF	TGCGCCACGTTCGGCAGGGGTAGCGGGAGCGACAATGAGCAGTTCTTC
TRBJ2-3	TRBV9	-	few	CASSGMRSDTQYF	TGTGCCAGTAGCGGAATGAGGTCAGATACGCAGTATTTT
TRBJ1-1	TRBV12-3/TRBV12-4	-	-	CASSVGGGRTEAFF	TGTGCCAGCAGTGTGGGAGGGGGGAGGACTGAAGCTTTCTTT
TRBJ2-1	TRBV6-1	-	few	CASTSGVASYNEQFF	TGTGCCAGCACCTCAGGGGTGGCCTCCTACAATGAGCAGTTCTTC
TRBJ2-7	TRBV7-6	-	-	CASSLGSCSYEQYF	TGTGCCAGCAGCTTAGGTAGCTGCTCCTACGAGCAGTACTTC
TRBJ2-3	TRBV5-1	TRBD2	-	CASSLASSGFKDTQYF	TGCGCCAGCAGCTTGGCGTCTAGCGGATTCAAAGATACGCAGTATTTT
TRBJ2-3	TRBV9	TRBD2	few	CASSVASGSADTQYF	TGTGCCAGCAGCGTAGCTAGCGGGAGCGCAGATACGCAGTATTTT
TRBJ2-7	TRBV10-1	-	few	CATEVARLLYEQYF	TGCGCCACGGAGGTGGCTCGACTTCTCTACGAGCAGTACTTC
TRBJ1-6	TRBV14	-	few	CASSQEGALGSPLHF	TGTGCCAGCAGCCAAGAGGGGGCTTTGGGTTCACCCCTCCACTTT
TRBJ1-2	TRBV29-1	-	few	CSAGGESYGYTF	TGCAGCGCCGGGGGGGAAAGCTATGGCTACACCTTC
TRBJ2-5	TRBV4-2	-	-	CASSQDVGQLGGQETQYF	TGTGCCAGCAGCCAAGATGTAGGGCAGCTTGGGGGGCAAGAGACCCAGTACTTC
TRBJ2-3	TRBV10-1	TRBD2	many	CASSLGTSGRRGYAYF	TGCGCCAGCAGCCTTGGGACTAGCGGGAGAAGGGGATACGCGTATTTT
TRBJ2-1	TRBV25-1	-	-	CASRDAGIYNEQFF	TGTGCCAGCAGAGATGCAGGCATCTACAATGAGCAGTTCTTC
TRBJ1-4	TRBV5-1	-	-	CASSFGGIVAEKLFF	TGCGCCAGCAGCTTCGGAGGGATCGTCGCTGAAAAACTGTTTTTT
TRBJ2-7	TRBV5-5	TRBD1	-	CASSSALGQGPYEQYF	TGTGCCAGCAGCTCTGCATTGGGACAGGGCCCCTACGAGCAGTACTTC
TRBJ2-6	TRBV20-1	TRBD1	-	CSARRSGTVSGANVLTF	TGCAGTGCTAGACGGTCCGGGACAGTCTCTGGGGCCAACGTCCTGACTTTC
TRBJ2-7	TRBV20-1	-	few	CSAQRAGTYEQYF	TGCAGTGCCCAGAGGGCAGGTACCTACGAGCAGTACTTC
TRBJ2-1	TRBV6-5	-	-	CASTATGRGSYNEQFF	TGTGCCAGCACTGCTACCGGACGGGGCTCCTACAATGAGCAGTTCTTC
TRBJ2-7	TRBV20-1	TRBD2	-	CSASDGLAYEQYF	TGCAGTGCTAGTGACGGACTAGCCTACGAGCAGTACTTC
TRBJ2-5	TRBV4-2	TRBD1	-	CASSQARTGGKETQYF	TGTGCCAGCAGCCAAGCCCGGACAGGGGGAAAAGAGACCCAGTACTTC
TRBJ2-3	TRBV11-2	-	-	CASSLGRMGDAYF	TGTGCCAGCAGCTTAGGGCGAATGGGGGACGCGTATTTT
TRBJ2-5	TRBV10-3	TRBD1	-	CAISEPTGDWETQYF	TGTGCCATCAGTGAGCCGACAGGGGATTGGGAGACCCAGTACTTC
TRBJ2-7	TRBV20-1	TRBD2	-	CSARPSGSTYEQYF	TGCAGTGCTAGACCTAGCGGGAGTACCTACGAGCAGTACTTC
TRBJ2-7	TRBV12-3/TRBV12-4	-	-	CASHWYNLGAYEQYF	TGTGCCAGCCACTGGTACAACTTAGGGGCCTACGAGCAGTACTTC
TRBJ2-1	TRBV6-6	-	few	CATVGASYIDEQFF	TGTGCCACCGTGGGAGCGAGCTATATCGATGAGCAGTTCTTC
TRBJ2-5	TRBV11-2	TRBD1	few	CASSTPDRPPETQYF	TGTGCCAGCAGCACCCCGGACAGGCCCCCAGAGACCCAGTACTTC
TRBJ2-1	TRBV15	-	-	CATSSVPIWRSSYNEQFF	TGTGCCACCAGCTCGGTCCCCATCTGGCGGAGCTCCTACAATGAGCAGTTCTTC
TRBJ1-2	TRBV6-5	-	-	CASSGRKGTNYGYTF	TGTGCCAGCAGCGGGAGGAAGGGGACAAACTATGGCTACACCTTC
TRBJ2-1	TRBV29-1	TRBD2	-	CSVREDSYNEQFF	TGCAGCGTTCGGGAGGACTCCTACAATGAGCAGTTCTTC